This entry lists 6 T cell receptor beta chains sequenced from one sample in a study of OX40 agonist ivuxolimab in advanced cancers. Using immunoSEQ multiplex PCR, the repertoire was profiled, and TCRdb retains in-frame clones only, with some absent. The sample carries more than 60,000 clones, roughly nine tenths recorded once. The source material was CD4+ or CD8+ T cells sorted from blood, sampled in a trial of the OX40 agonist ivuxolimab. Receptors were obtained from an adult with an advanced solid tumor such as melanoma, head and neck, liver or kidney cancer.

CDR3 coding DNA: TGTGCCAGCAGTACCGGGACAGGGGGTCCGAATGAGCAGTTCTTC. It yields the protein CASSTGTGGPNEQFF. The chain recombines TRBV6-1 with TRBJ2-1; 11 bases are a match to TRBD1. The V segment lost 5 bases and the J segment 7 bases; nucleotides outside the gene matches: 7. Per the germline V gene, CDR1 is MNHNS and CDR2 is SASEGT. The CDR3 contains 15 residues.

V gene TRBV7-2 combines with J gene TRBJ1-2, with 7 bases aligning to TRBD1. Trimming took 5 bases from V and 8 from J; bases not matched to a gene: 8. CDR1 and CDR2 from the germline V gene are SGHTA and FQGNSA. The CDR3 covers 13 residues. In DNA, the CDR3 is TGTGCCAGCAGCCTGCGACAGGGAGACGGCTACACCTTC. Translation: CASSLRQGDGYTF.

The V gene is TRBV28, the J gene TRBJ2-7; 9 nucleotides agree with TRBD1. The trim removed 4 bases at V and 3 bases at J, leaving 4 bases unmatched. Germline V CDR1 and CDR2: MDHEN, SYDVKM. The CDR3 has 14 amino acids. CDR3 bases: TGTGCCAGCAGTTCACAGGGGGCCTACTACGAGCAGTACTTC. Translated: CASSSQGAYYEQYF. The full variable domain, completed using reference TRBV28 and TRBJ2-7, is DVKVTQSSRYLVKRTGEKVFLECVQDMDHENMFWYRQDPGLGLRLIYFSYDVKMKEKGDIPEGYSVSREKKERFSLILESASTNQTSMYLCASSSQGAYYEQYFGPGTRLTVT.

This clone has a single count. The V call is TRBV5-1, the J call TRBJ2-7; perhaps TRBD2 as D (5 bases). The CDR3 length is 15 residues. Germline-derived CDR1 and CDR2 are SGHRS and YFSETQ. Trimming shortened V by 1 base and J by 4 bases, and 15 bases separated the two germline ends. This CDR3 is CASSLMQAGSYEQYF. The CDR3 DNA reads TGCGCCAGCAGCTTGATGCAGGCGGGTAGTTACGAGCAGTACTTC.

A few counts support this clone. V usage is TRBV4-1 and J usage is TRBJ1-1; D perhaps matches TRBD1 (6 bases). CDR1 is MGHRA and CDR2 is YSYEKL in the germline V gene. Trimming left V 0 bases short and J 2 bases short, with 10 bases between. The CDR3 length is 15 residues. The DNA for the CDR3 is TGCGCCAGCAGCCAAGAGGACAGAGGTAACACTGAAGCTTTCTTT. This gives the protein CASSQEDRGNTEAFF.

This chain uses TRBV5-1 with TRBJ1-1, with 8 bases that match TRBD1. Trimming removed 4 bases from V and 2 bases from J; junction bases left unmatched: 4. CDR3 length: 14 residues. Germline CDR1 is SGHRS and CDR2 is YFSETQ. This chain's CDR3 is CASSGQGSNTEAFF. The CDR3 DNA follows: TGCGCCAGCAGCGGACAGGGTTCCAACACTGAAGCTTTCTTT. The complete variable domain, with remaining parts taken from reference TRBV5-1 and TRBJ1-1, reads KAGVTQTPRYLIKTRGQQVTLSCSPISGHRSVSWYQQTPGQGLQFLFEYFSETQRNKGNFPGRFSGRQFSNSRSEMNVSTLELGDSALYLCASSGQGSNTEAFFGQGTRLTVV.